This T cell receptor (beta chain) was identified during a study of blood T cell repertoires in COVID-19. The repertoire was sequenced with immunoSEQ multiplex PCR; TCRdb's copy has only in-frame clones and lacks some. The sample shows 350,000 or so clones, about 92% of them seen only once. This clone was seen a handful of times. The same CDR3 is also encoded by other DNA sequences in this sample. Germline V gene lookup returns CDR1 SGHRS and CDR2 YFSETQ. V lost 1 base to trimming and J lost 4 bases, with 8 bases between them. The CDR3 spans 13 residues. Material: peripheral blood. The rearrangement links TRBV5-1 to TRBJ1-1, with D possibly being TRBD1 (5 bases). The TCR originated in a woman aged 55 to 70 with COVID-19, enrolled during active disease. The CDR3 sequence: CASSLTQGTEAFF. The CDR3 DNA is TGCGCCAGCAGCTTGACTCAGGGCACTGAAGCTTTCTTT. Variable domain in full (rest from reference TRBV5-1 and TRBJ1-1): KAGVTQTPRYLIKTRGQQVTLSCSPISGHRSVSWYQQTPGQGLQFLFEYFSETQRNKGNFPGRFSGRQFSNSRSEMNVSTLELGDSALYLCASSLTQGTEAFFGQGTRLTVV.